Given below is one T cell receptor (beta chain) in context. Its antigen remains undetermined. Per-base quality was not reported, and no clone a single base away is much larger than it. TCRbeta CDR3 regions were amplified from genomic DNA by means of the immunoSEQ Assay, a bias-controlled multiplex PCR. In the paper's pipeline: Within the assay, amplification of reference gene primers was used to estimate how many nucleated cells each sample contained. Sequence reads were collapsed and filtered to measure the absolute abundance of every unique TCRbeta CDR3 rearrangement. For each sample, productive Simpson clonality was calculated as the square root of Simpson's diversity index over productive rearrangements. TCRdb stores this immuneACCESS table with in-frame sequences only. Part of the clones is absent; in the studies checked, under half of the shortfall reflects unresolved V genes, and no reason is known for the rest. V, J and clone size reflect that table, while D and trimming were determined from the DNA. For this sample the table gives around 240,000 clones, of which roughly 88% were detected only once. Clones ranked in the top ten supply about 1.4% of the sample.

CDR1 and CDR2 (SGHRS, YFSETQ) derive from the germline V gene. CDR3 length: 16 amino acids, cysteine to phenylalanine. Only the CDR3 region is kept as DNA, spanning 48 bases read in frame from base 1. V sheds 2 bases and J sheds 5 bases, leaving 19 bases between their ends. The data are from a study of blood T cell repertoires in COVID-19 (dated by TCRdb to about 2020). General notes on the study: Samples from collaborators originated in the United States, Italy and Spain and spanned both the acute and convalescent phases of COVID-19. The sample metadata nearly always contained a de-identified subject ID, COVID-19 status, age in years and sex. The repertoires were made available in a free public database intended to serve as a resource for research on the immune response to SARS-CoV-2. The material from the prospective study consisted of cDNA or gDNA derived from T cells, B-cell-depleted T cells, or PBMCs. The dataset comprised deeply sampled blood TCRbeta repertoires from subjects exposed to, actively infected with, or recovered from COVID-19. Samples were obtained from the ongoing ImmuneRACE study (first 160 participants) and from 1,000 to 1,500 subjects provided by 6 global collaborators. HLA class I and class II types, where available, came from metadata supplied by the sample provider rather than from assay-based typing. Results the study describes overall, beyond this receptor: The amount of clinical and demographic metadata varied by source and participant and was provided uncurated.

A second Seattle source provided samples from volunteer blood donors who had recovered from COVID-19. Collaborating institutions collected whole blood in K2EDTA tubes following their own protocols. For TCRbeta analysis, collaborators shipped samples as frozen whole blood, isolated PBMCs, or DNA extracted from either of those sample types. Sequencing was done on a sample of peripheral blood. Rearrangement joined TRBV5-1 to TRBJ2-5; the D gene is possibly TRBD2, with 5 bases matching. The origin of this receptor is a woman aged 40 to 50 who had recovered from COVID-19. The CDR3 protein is CASSLVARAPGETQYF. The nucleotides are TGCGCCAGCAGCTTAGTAGCGAGGGCACCTGGTGAGACCCAGTACTTC.